This T cell receptor beta chain was documented in a study of cytomegalovirus exposure and HLA in healthy donors. CDR3 length equals 15 residues. Germline V lookup: CDR1 SGHDT, CDR2 YYEEEE. With 6 bases removed from V and 1 base from J, the gap between germline ends came to 17 bases. Vbeta (60) and Jbeta (13) primers were used in the PCR. TCRdb's table, derived via immunoSEQ multiplex PCR, lists solely in-frame clones and lacks some. This sample yields 100,000 or so clones, of which over 65% are seen a single time; 8.2% belongs to the top ten. The V call is TRBV5-6, the J call TRBJ2-7; D perhaps matches TRBD2 (7 bases). The receptor was isolated from a man between 35 and 55 years old in good health and CMV-seropositive. The sequencing sample was made of PBMCs. The CDR3: CASIAWGRGSYEQYF. CDR3 DNA sequence: TGTGCCAGCATAGCATGGGGGCGGGGGTCCTACGAGCAGTACTTC.